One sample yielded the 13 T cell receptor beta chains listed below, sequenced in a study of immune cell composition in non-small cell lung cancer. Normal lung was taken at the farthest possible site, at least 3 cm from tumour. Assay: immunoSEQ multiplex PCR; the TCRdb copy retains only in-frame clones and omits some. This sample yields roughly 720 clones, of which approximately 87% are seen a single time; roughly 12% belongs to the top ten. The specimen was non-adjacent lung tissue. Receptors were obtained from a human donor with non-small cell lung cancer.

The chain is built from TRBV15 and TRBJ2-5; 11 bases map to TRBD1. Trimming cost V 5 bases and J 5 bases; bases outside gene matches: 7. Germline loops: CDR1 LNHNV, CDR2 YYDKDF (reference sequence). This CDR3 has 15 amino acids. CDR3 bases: TGTGCCACCAGCCTTGGACAGGGGGCAGAGGAGACCCAGTACTTC. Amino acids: CATSLGQGAEETQYF.

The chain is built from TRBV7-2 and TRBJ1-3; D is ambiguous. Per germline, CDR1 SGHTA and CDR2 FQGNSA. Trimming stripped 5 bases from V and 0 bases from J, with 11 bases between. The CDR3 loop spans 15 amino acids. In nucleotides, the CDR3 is TGTGCCAGCAGCACTTCAGGTTACTCTGGAAACACCATATATTTT. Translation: CASSTSGYSGNTIYF.

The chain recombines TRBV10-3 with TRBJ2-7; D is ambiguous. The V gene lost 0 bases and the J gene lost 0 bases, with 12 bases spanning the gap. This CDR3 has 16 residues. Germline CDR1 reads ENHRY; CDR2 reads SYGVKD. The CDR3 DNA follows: TGTGCCATCAGTGAGTCGATACAGACCCACTCCTACGAGCAGTACTTC. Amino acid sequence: CAISESIQTHSYEQYF.

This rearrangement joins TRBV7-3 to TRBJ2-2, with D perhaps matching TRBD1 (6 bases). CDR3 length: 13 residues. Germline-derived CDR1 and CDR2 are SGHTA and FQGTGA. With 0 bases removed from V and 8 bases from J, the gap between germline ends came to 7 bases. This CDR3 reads CASSLTQGGELFF. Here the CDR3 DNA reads TGTGCCAGCAGCTTAACACAGGGAGGGGAGCTGTTTTTT.

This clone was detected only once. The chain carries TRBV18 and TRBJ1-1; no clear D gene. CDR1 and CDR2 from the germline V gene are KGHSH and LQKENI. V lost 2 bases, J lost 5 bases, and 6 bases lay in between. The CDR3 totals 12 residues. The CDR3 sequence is CASSPGRTEAFF. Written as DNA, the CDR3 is TGTGCCAGCTCACCAGGGAGAACTGAAGCTTTCTTT.

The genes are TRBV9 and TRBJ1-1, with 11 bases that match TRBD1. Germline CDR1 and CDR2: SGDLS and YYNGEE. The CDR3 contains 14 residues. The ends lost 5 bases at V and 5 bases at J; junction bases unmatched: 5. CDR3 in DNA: TGTGCCAGCAGTCTGGGGACAGGGGGGACTGAAGCTTTCTTT. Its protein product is CASSLGTGGTEAFF. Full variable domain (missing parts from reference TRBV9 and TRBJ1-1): DSGVTQTPKHLITATGQRVTLRCSPRSGDLSVYWYQQSLDQGLQFLIQYYNGEERAKGNILERFSAQQFPDLHSELNLSSLELGDSALYFCASSLGTGGTEAFFGQGTRLTVV.

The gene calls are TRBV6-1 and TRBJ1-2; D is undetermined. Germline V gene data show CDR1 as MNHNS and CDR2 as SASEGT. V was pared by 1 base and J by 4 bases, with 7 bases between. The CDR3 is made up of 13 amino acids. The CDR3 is CASSEGSPYGYTF. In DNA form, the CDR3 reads TGTGCCAGCAGTGAAGGGAGTCCCTATGGCTACACCTTC.

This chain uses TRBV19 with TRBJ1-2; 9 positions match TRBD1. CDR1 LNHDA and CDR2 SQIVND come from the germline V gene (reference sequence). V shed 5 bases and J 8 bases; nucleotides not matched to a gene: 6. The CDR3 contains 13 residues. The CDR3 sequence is CASSAQGAGGYTF. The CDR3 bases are TGTGCCAGTAGTGCACAGGGGGCGGGCGGCTACACCTTC.

In DNA, the CDR3 is TGTGCCAGCGGAAGAGAGGGACAGGGGGATGGCTACACCTTC. Its protein product is CASGREGQGDGYTF. The chain employs TRBV28 and TRBJ1-2, with TRBD1 matching over 11 bases. The trim removed 8 bases at V and 6 bases at J, leaving 8 bases unmatched. The CDR3 length is 14 residues. Germline V gives CDR1 MDHEN, CDR2 SYDVKM.

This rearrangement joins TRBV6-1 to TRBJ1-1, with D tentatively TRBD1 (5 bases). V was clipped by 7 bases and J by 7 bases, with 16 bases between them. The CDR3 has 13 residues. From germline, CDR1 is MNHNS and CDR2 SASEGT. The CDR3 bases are TGTGCCAGCAATCACGGTTCGGGGGGTGAAGCTTTCTTT. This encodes CASNHGSGGEAFF.

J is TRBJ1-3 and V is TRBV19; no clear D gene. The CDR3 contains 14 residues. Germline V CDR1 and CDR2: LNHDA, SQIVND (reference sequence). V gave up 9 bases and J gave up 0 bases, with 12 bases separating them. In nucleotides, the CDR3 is TGTGCCAGCCTCAGGCTGAGCTCTGGAAACACCATATATTTT. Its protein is CASLRLSSGNTIYF.

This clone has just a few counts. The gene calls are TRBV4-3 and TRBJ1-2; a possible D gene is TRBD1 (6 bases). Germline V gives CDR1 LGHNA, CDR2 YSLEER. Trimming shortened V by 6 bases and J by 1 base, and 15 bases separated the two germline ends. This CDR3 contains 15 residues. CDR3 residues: CASSQSGQINYGYTF. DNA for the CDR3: TGCGCCAGCAGTCAATCCGGACAGATTAACTATGGCTACACCTTC.

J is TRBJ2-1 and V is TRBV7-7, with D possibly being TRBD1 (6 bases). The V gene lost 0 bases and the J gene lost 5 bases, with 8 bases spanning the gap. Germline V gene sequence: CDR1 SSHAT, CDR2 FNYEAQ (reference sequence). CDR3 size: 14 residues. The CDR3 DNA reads TGTGCCAGCAGCTTAGCGTACAGGGACAATGAGCAGTTCTTC. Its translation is CASSLAYRDNEQFF.